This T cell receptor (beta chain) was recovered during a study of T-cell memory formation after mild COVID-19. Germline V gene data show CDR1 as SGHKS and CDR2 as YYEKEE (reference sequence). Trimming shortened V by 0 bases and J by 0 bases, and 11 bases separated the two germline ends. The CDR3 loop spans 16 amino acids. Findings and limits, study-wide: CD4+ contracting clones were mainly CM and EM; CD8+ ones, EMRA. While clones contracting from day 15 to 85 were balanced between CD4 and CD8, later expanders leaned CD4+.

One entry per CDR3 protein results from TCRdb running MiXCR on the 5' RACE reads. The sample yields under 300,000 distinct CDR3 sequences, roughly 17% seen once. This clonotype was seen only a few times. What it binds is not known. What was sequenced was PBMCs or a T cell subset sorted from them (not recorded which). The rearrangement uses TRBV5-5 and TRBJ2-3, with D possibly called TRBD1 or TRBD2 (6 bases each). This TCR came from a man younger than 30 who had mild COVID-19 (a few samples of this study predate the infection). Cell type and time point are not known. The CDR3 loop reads CASSLGGAGSTDTQYF. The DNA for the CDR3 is TGTGCCAGCAGCTTGGGGGGGGCCGGCAGCACAGATACGCAGTATTTT.